This T cell receptor (beta chain) originates from a study of T cell repertoires in cytomegalovirus infection. The CDR3 has 15 residues. The trim removed 6 bases at V and 4 bases at J, leaving 7 bases unmatched. This clonotype has ten or more counts. Antigen: not known. TCRdb reprocessed the reads via MiXCR and lists one record per CDR3 protein. The data contain 100,000 to 150,000 distinct CDR3 sequences, about 24% of them singletons. The sample was PBMCs, sequenced either directly or after in vitro stimulation (not recorded which). This TCR derives from a human donor in good health (CMV status not recorded). Some clones in this sample may be carry-over from other donors' samples. J is TRBJ2-1 and V is TRBV12-3 or TRBV12-4; the match to TRBD1 covers 9 bases. CDR3 amino acids: CASSLGQGAYNEQFF. CDR3 DNA: TGTGCCAGCAGCTTGGGACAGGGAGCATACAATGAGCAGTTCTTC.